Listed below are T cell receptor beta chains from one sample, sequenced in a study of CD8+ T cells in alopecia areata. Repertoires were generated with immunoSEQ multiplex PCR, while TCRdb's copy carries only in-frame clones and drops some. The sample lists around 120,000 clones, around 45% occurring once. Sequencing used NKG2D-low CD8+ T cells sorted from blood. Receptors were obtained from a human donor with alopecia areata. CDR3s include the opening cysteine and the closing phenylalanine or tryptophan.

cdr3_aa: CSVGGDGYTF; v_call: TRBV29-1; j_call: TRBJ1-2
cdr3_aa: CSVEGGLSTDTQYF; v_call: TRBV29-1; j_call: TRBJ2-3
cdr3_aa: CAWSDPGTSGRHNEQFF; v_call: TRBV30; j_call: TRBJ2-1
cdr3_aa: CASSSSTGELFF; v_call: TRBV6-6; j_call: TRBJ2-2
cdr3_aa: CASSFEGAGTDTQYF; v_call: TRBV5-1; j_call: TRBJ2-3
cdr3_aa: CAWSGGLHEQYF; v_call: TRBV30; j_call: TRBJ2-7
cdr3_aa: CASSSEGLYEQYF; v_call: TRBV27; j_call: TRBJ2-7
cdr3_aa: CASSQGSGLMHF; v_call: TRBV4-1; j_call: TRBJ2-7
cdr3_aa: CSVDSGETQYF; v_call: TRBV29-1; j_call: TRBJ2-5
cdr3_aa: CASSRQSTGELFF; v_call: TRBV7-8; j_call: TRBJ2-2
cdr3_aa: CASSAGQGYSPLHF; v_call: TRBV9; j_call: TRBJ1-6
cdr3_aa: CAISGFGSEAFF; v_call: TRBV10-3; j_call: TRBJ1-1
cdr3_aa: CAVQGLDYNEQFF; v_call: TRBV7-9; j_call: TRBJ2-1
cdr3_aa: CASSQATGAYEQYF; v_call: TRBV4-1; j_call: TRBJ2-7
cdr3_aa: CASSSTWEETQYF; v_call: TRBV11-3; j_call: TRBJ2-5
cdr3_aa: CASRPSSIHPYEQYF; v_call: TRBV27; j_call: TRBJ2-7
cdr3_aa: CSVDSSYEQYF; v_call: TRBV29-1; j_call: TRBJ2-7
cdr3_aa: CASSQEDRGFYEQYF; v_call: TRBV4-3; j_call: TRBJ2-7
cdr3_aa: CSVSGDSEAFF; v_call: TRBV29-1; j_call: TRBJ1-1
cdr3_aa: CASNPGTPEDTQYF; v_call: TRBV5-6; j_call: TRBJ2-3
cdr3_aa: CSVDRGPNEQFF; v_call: TRBV29-1; j_call: TRBJ2-1
cdr3_aa: CASSLETGTGELFF; v_call: TRBV5-1; j_call: TRBJ2-2
cdr3_aa: CASSIAMGTDQPQHF; v_call: TRBV19; j_call: TRBJ1-5
cdr3_aa: CASSYGQEAFF; v_call: TRBV5-4; j_call: TRBJ1-1
cdr3_aa: CASSAGHEQYF; v_call: TRBV2; j_call: TRBJ2-7
cdr3_aa: CASIRRDQETQYF; v_call: TRBV7-9; j_call: TRBJ2-5
cdr3_aa: CASSLDISSANTGELFF; v_call: TRBV5-1; j_call: TRBJ2-2
cdr3_aa: CSVEMADRDRRAFF; v_call: TRBV29-1; j_call: TRBJ1-1
cdr3_aa: CSVEDQLRGVSYEQYF; v_call: TRBV29-1; j_call: TRBJ2-7
cdr3_aa: CASRPTGSNIQYF; v_call: TRBV5-6; j_call: TRBJ2-4
cdr3_aa: CASSQRTSGYNDEQFF; v_call: TRBV4-1; j_call: TRBJ2-1
cdr3_aa: CSASTGHEQYF; v_call: TRBV20-1; j_call: TRBJ2-7
cdr3_aa: CSVHGEDYLTDTQYF; v_call: TRBV29-1; j_call: TRBJ2-3
cdr3_aa: CSVQGMNTEAFF; v_call: TRBV29-1; j_call: TRBJ1-1
cdr3_aa: CASSPTGTEAFF; v_call: TRBV27; j_call: TRBJ1-1
cdr3_aa: CASSQDQGVGSVLTF; v_call: TRBV4-3; j_call: TRBJ2-6
cdr3_aa: CASGTGAQETQYF; v_call: TRBV6-5; j_call: TRBJ2-5
cdr3_aa: CASSLYPEETQYF; v_call: TRBV27; j_call: TRBJ2-5
cdr3_aa: CSARDTNEQFF; v_call: TRBV20-1; j_call: TRBJ2-1
cdr3_aa: CASSLFQREDTGELFF; v_call: TRBV11-2; j_call: TRBJ2-2
cdr3_aa: CASSSWDREGLEQYF; v_call: TRBV28; j_call: TRBJ2-7
cdr3_aa: CSALPGQGGTEAFF; v_call: TRBV29-1; j_call: TRBJ1-1
cdr3_aa: CASSYGETQYF; v_call: TRBV6-6; j_call: TRBJ2-5
cdr3_aa: CSVAGLAGDDTQYF; v_call: TRBV29-1; j_call: TRBJ2-3
cdr3_aa: CASSVANEQFF; v_call: TRBV9; j_call: TRBJ2-1
cdr3_aa: CASSTQGRSYNEQFF; v_call: TRBV27; j_call: TRBJ2-1
cdr3_aa: CASSQGNRRDFYNEQFF; v_call: TRBV4-3; j_call: TRBJ2-1
cdr3_aa: CASSLWDREYEKLFF; v_call: TRBV7-9; j_call: TRBJ1-4
cdr3_aa: CASRSDRGGSPLHF; v_call: TRBV6-5; j_call: TRBJ1-6